One sample yielded the 19 T cell receptor beta chains listed below, sequenced in a study of cytomegalovirus exposure and HLA in healthy donors. The primer mix had 60 Vbeta and 13 Jbeta primers. The table came from immunoSEQ multiplex PCR; TCRdb's copy has only in-frame clones and leaves some out. Among under 200,000 clones listed, approximately 84% were seen once. The sequenced sample consisted of PBMCs. The origin of the receptors is a woman aged 45 to 65 in good health and CMV-seropositive.

The chain carries TRBV19 and TRBJ2-5; D gene unclear. This CDR3 has 13 amino acids. Germline assignment: CDR1 LNHDA and CDR2 SQIVND (reference sequence). Trimming removed 4 bases at V and 1 base at J, with 7 bases between. Written as DNA, the CDR3 is TGTGCCAGTAGTACTGGGCGCCAAGAGACCCAGTACTTC. Translating it yields CASSTGRQETQYF.

In this sample, this clone turned up once. The chain combines TRBV5-8 with TRBJ2-2, with 7 bases fitting TRBD1. Germline V gene sequence: CDR1 SGHTS, CDR2 YDEGEE. Unmatched junction bases numbered 10, after V lost 4 bases and J lost 4 bases. The CDR3 is made up of 16 amino acids. CDR3 sequence (DNA): TGTGCCAGCAGCCAGACAGGGAAGGGGAGCACCGGGGAGCTGTTTTTT. Residues: CASSQTGKGSTGELFF.

This clone was picked up one time. V gene TRBV7-9 combines with J gene TRBJ2-7; 8 nucleotides align to TRBD1. Trimming at V came to 5 bases and at J to 4 bases, leaving 13 bases not matched to a gene. The CDR3 sequence is 16 residues long. CDR1 is SEHNR and CDR2 is FQNEAQ in the germline V gene (reference sequence). Here the CDR3 DNA reads TGTGCCAGCAGCCCCCTCGGTGGGGACAGGCCGTACGAGCAGTACTTC. Encoded protein: CASSPLGGDRPYEQYF.

V is TRBV7-8 and J is TRBJ2-3; 7 bases are a match to TRBD2. The V segment lost 6 bases and the J segment 4 bases; nucleotides outside the gene matches: 10. The CDR3 has 15 amino acids. CDR1 SGHVS and CDR2 FQNEAQ come from the germline V gene. The CDR3 sequence: CASSQVRGVPDTQYF. DNA of the CDR3: TGTGCCAGCAGTCAAGTCCGGGGGGTCCCAGATACGCAGTATTTT.

This sequence joins TRBV10-2 and TRBJ2-3; 11 bases fit TRBD2. The CDR3 consists of 15 residues. Germline trimming cut 3 bases from V and 5 bases from J; bases unmatched to any gene: 4. The germline gives CDR1 WSHSY, CDR2 SAAADI. CDR3 nucleotides: TGCGCCAGCAGTGATAGCGGGGGGGCCAAAGATACGCAGTATTTT. Amino acids: CASSDSGGAKDTQYF.

The J gene is TRBJ1-3, the V gene TRBV4-1; D is perhaps TRBD1 (5 bases). Trimming left V 1 base short and J 0 bases short, with 10 bases between. Germline CDR1 MGHRA, CDR2 YSYEKL. The CDR3 length is 16 residues. The DNA of the CDR3 is TGCGCCAGCAGCCAAGGGTCAGGGAACTCTGGAAACACCATATATTTT. This encodes CASSQGSGNSGNTIYF.

This clone was found once. The genes are TRBV5-1 and TRBJ2-3; weak D call: TRBD2 (7 bases). V was cut by 4 bases and J by 4 bases, with 13 bases left in between. CDR3 size: 14 residues. CDR1 is SGHRS and CDR2 is YFSETQ in the germline V gene. The CDR3 bases are TGCGCCAGCAGCCCTGGAGGGGGGGCAGATACGCAGTATTTT. Translation: CASSPGGGADTQYF.

The sample holds one count of this clone. The chain combines TRBV12-5 with TRBJ2-1; TRBD2 aligns across 8 bases. Germline V CDR1 and CDR2: LGHNT, FRNRAP. The CDR3 sequence is 16 residues long. J gave up 3 bases and V 3 bases, and 7 bases lay outside the gene matches. The CDR3 here is CASGLAGDPFYNEQFF. The DNA for the CDR3 is TGTGCTAGTGGTTTAGCGGGGGACCCCTTCTACAATGAGCAGTTCTTC.

The rearrangement joins TRBV27 to TRBJ2-1; 11 nucleotides match TRBD2. V dropped 6 bases and J dropped 6; count of bases not matched to a gene: 7. There are 15 residues in the CDR3. Germline loops: CDR1 MNHEY, CDR2 SMNVEV (reference sequence). CDR3 sequence: CASRHSGGGGNEQFF. The CDR3 nucleotides read TGTGCCAGCAGACATAGCGGGGGGGGCGGCAATGAGCAGTTCTTC.

This chain uses TRBV5-1 with TRBJ1-3, with D maybe TRBD1 (6 bases). V was pared by 4 bases and J by 4 bases, with 15 bases between. Per the germline V gene, CDR1 is SGHRS and CDR2 is YFSETQ. This CDR3 is 15 amino acids long. The CDR3 nucleotides are TGCGCCAGCAGCCCACAGGGAATATCAGGAAACACCATATATTTT. Residues: CASSPQGISGNTIYF. Full variable domain (outside the CDR3, taken from reference TRBV5-1 and TRBJ1-3): KAGVTQTPRYLIKTRGQQVTLSCSPISGHRSVSWYQQTPGQGLQFLFEYFSETQRNKGNFPGRFSGRQFSNSRSEMNVSTLELGDSALYLCASSPQGISGNTIYFGEGSWLTVV.

This chain connects TRBV7-8 to TRBJ2-5, with D possibly being TRBD2 (7 bases). Germline CDR1 reads SGHVS; CDR2 reads FQNEAQ. This CDR3 comprises 16 residues. The V and J ends lost 5 bases and 5 bases respectively, with 21 bases between them. The CDR3 protein is CASSPDLLGGGETQYF. CDR3 in DNA: TGTGCCAGCAGCCCCGATCTACTAGGGGGAGGGGAGACCCAGTACTTC.

This sequence joins TRBV6-5 and TRBJ2-7; D gene unclear. Trimming cost V 2 bases and J 1 base, with 9 bases left between them. Per the germline V gene, CDR1 is MNHEY and CDR2 is SVGAGI. This CDR3 spans 14 amino acids. CDR3 sequence: CASSYGFGSYEQYF. DNA for the CDR3: TGTGCCAGCAGTTACGGGTTCGGGTCCTACGAGCAGTACTTC.

The rearrangement uses TRBV23-1 and TRBJ1-4, with no clear D. TRBV23-1 is an ORF; its function is uncertain. CDR3 length: 20 residues. Trimming removed 2 bases from V and 7 bases from J, with 29 bases in between. This chain's CDR3 is CASSQVAHKRQASRGEKLFF. The CDR3 bases are TGCGCCAGCAGTCAAGTAGCACATAAGAGGCAGGCCAGCCGGGGTGAAAAACTGTTTTTT.

The V call is TRBV19, the J call TRBJ2-5; 7 positions agree with TRBD1. Per germline, CDR1 LNHDA and CDR2 SQIVND (reference sequence). V gave up 6 bases and J gave up 0 bases; unmatched junction bases: 7. The CDR3 consists of 15 residues. The CDR3 is CASSLGQTYQETQYF. The DNA for the CDR3 is TGTGCCAGTAGCCTGGGACAGACGTACCAAGAGACCCAGTACTTC.

This chain joins TRBV9 and TRBJ2-5, with 7 bases matching TRBD1. The germline gives CDR1 SGDLS, CDR2 YYNGEE. The CDR3 runs 16 residues. V dropped 4 bases and J dropped 5; count of bases not matched to a gene: 14. The CDR3 region has the DNA TGTGCCAGCAGCAAGATGCAGACAGGGACGGGGGAGACCCAGTACTTC. Translated: CASSKMQTGTGETQYF.

The V call is TRBV7-9, the J call TRBJ2-3; 7 bases match TRBD1. V shed 5 bases, J shed 1 base, and the junction held 9 bases outside the gene matches. There are 16 residues in the CDR3. Looked up from germline, CDR1 is SEHNR and CDR2 is FQNEAQ (reference sequence). CDR3 amino acids: CASSRPGQRGTDTQYF. As DNA, the CDR3 is TGTGCCAGCAGCCGGCCGGGACAGCGAGGCACAGATACGCAGTATTTT.

The V call is TRBV5-1, the J call TRBJ2-3, with a tentative D call TRBD1 (5 bases). CDR3 length equals 14 residues. Trimming took off 0 bases at V and 0 bases at J, with 5 bases between the two ends. Germline values: CDR1 SGHRS, CDR2 YFSETQ. CDR3 loop: CASSLGQSTDTQYF. CDR3 nucleotides: TGCGCCAGCAGCTTGGGACAGAGCACAGATACGCAGTATTTT. The full variable domain, its missing parts supplied by reference TRBV5-1 and TRBJ2-3, is KAGVTQTPRYLIKTRGQQVTLSCSPISGHRSVSWYQQTPGQGLQFLFEYFSETQRNKGNFPGRFSGRQFSNSRSEMNVSTLELGDSALYLCASSLGQSTDTQYFGPGTRLTVL.

The chain has TRBV7-9 and TRBJ1-1; TRBD1 might be the D (5 bases). The CDR3 extends over 15 amino acids. V was pared by 1 base and J by 1 base, with 10 bases between. Germline assignment: CDR1 SEHNR and CDR2 FQNEAQ (reference sequence). The CDR3, as DNA: TGTGCCAGCAGCTTAGGGGGGGTACGGAACACTGAAGCTTTCTTT. Translation gives CASSLGGVRNTEAFF. Together with reference TRBV7-9 and TRBJ1-1, the CDR3 gives the full variable domain: DTGVSQNPRHKITKRGQNVTFRCDPISEHNRLYWYRQTLGQGPEFLTYFQNEAQLEKSRLLSDRFSAERPKGSFSTLEIQRTEQGDSAMYLCASSLGGVRNTEAFFGQGTRLTVV.

The chain uses TRBV7-2 and TRBJ2-3; D is unclear. The CDR3 spans 13 residues. CDR1 and CDR2 (germline): SGHTA, FQGNSA. V lost 2 bases and J lost 4, with 7 bases in between. The CDR3 DNA follows: TGTGCCAGCAGCTTAATGAGGTCAGATACGCAGTATTTT. It encodes CASSLMRSDTQYF.